Detailed here is one T cell receptor (beta chain). The same CDR3 also results from other DNA sequences found in this sample. The germline CDR1 and CDR2 sequences are LNHDA and SQIVND (reference sequence). With 3 bases removed from V and 4 bases from J, the gap between germline ends came to 7 bases. CDR3 length equals 12 residues. This sample stems from a study of blood T cell repertoires in COVID-19. Authors' data handling: Nucleated cell counts were estimated from reference gene primer amplification. Here immunoSEQ multiplex PCR was the method, and the copy in TCRdb shows in-frame clones only, minus some. V, J and clone size were drawn from that table, and D and trimming were deduced from the DNA. The table has some 330,000 clones, more than 85% seen once; the top ten hold under 20%.

The sample taken for sequencing was PBMCs or T cells enriched from blood (not recorded which). The V call is TRBV19, the J call TRBJ2-7; D is possibly TRBD1 (6 bases). This TCR came from a woman younger than 45 who had recovered from COVID-19. CDR3 nucleotides: TGTGCCAGTAGTATTCAGGGGTACGAGCAGTACTTC. Its translation: CASSIQGYEQYF. Full variable domain (remainder filled in from reference TRBV19 and TRBJ2-7): DGGITQSPKYLFRKEGQNVTLSCEQNLNHDAMYWYRQDPGQGLRLIYYSQIVNDFQKGDIAEGYSVSREKKESFPLTVTSAQKNPTAFYLCASSIQGYEQYFGPGTRLTVT.